Listed here are 4 T cell receptor beta chains from one sample, sequenced in a study of beta chain features in type 1 diabetes. Regarding the study as a whole: For Type 1 diabetes patients, all four CD4+ subsets carried TCRB CDR3s that were moderately but significantly shorter.

Sequenced material consisted of expressed TCRB transcripts (all of the isolated RNA was reverse transcribed). Data came from immunoSEQ multiplex PCR; TCRdb stores just in-frame clones and leaves some out. The sample lists about 370,000 clones; roughly 9.8% were seen once. These receptors' targets are unknown. Input material: central memory CD4+ T cells from blood. The receptor source for this set is a man aged 25 to 40 with type 1 diabetes.

In this sample, this clone turned up a few times. The chain recombines TRBV6-6 with TRBJ1-1; D remains ambiguous. The V gene lost 6 bases and the J gene lost 2 bases, with 10 bases spanning the gap. The CDR3 spans 13 residues. Germline V lookup: CDR1 MNHNY, CDR2 SVGAGI (reference sequence). CDR3 in amino acids: CASSGQANTEAFF. The CDR3 DNA is TGTGCCAGCAGCGGTCAGGCTAACACTGAAGCTTTCTTT.

The chain links TRBV14 to TRBJ2-1, with 8 bases aligning to TRBD1. The CDR3 is 14 residues long. Germline V gives CDR1 SGHDN, CDR2 FVKESK. The junction had 2 bases not matched to a gene; V was cut back by 3 bases and J by 4 bases. In DNA form, the CDR3 reads TGTGCCAGCAGCCACAGGGGGCTGTACAATGAGCAGTTCTTC. As protein: CASSHRGLYNEQFF.

The V call is TRBV5-1, the J call TRBJ1-1; unclear D gene. Germline V CDR1 and CDR2: SGHRS, YFSETQ. The CDR3 length is 14 residues. V lost 4 bases and J lost 3, with 13 bases in between. The CDR3 loop reads CASSLESGYTEAFF. CDR3 DNA sequence: TGCGCCAGCAGCCTCGAGTCGGGGTACACTGAAGCTTTCTTT.

This chain uses TRBV4-2 with TRBJ2-5, with a tentative D call TRBD1 (5 bases). Germline V gives CDR1 LGHNA, CDR2 YNFKEQ. The germline V and J ends were trimmed by 4 bases and 2 bases, with 14 bases remaining between them. The length of the CDR3 is 15 residues. CDR3 bases: TGTGCCAGCAGCCTCTTTGGGGCTAGACAAGAGACCCAGTACTTC. Its translation: CASSLFGARQETQYF.